The 24 T cell receptor beta chains below all came from one sample that was sequenced in a study of blood T cell repertoires in COVID-19. Profiled with immunoSEQ multiplex PCR; TCRdb holds only in-frame clones, not every one. This sample has some 250,000 clones, with approximately 80% found just once. Sequenced material: peripheral blood. The receptors come from a man aged 35-49 years with acute or convalescent COVID-19.

The V and J genes are TRBV18 and TRBJ2-2; D possibly corresponds to TRBD1 (6 bases). This CDR3 comprises 15 residues. Trimming took off 3 bases at V and 4 bases at J, with 12 bases between the two ends. Germline V gene lookup returns CDR1 KGHSH and CDR2 LQKENI. Here the CDR3 reads CASSPGQMITGELFF. The CDR3 region has the DNA TGTGCCAGCTCACCCGGACAGATGATCACCGGGGAGCTGTTTTTT.

The chain joins TRBV21-1 to TRBJ2-1; the table's D call TRBD2 went unverified against the DNA. TRBV21-1 is a pseudogene. CDR3 length: 20 residues. In DNA, the CDR3 is TGTGCCAGCAGCAAAGCGCAGTCGGCTAGCGGGAGGCGGCCGTGCAATGAGCAGTTCTTC. Translated: CASSKAQSASGRRPCNEQFF.

This chain uses TRBV9 with TRBJ1-5, with D possibly matching TRBD1 (5 bases). The V end lost 1 base, the J end lost 0 bases, and 8 bases lay between the germline ends. The germline CDR1 and CDR2 sequences are SGDLS and YYNGEE. This CDR3 is 15 amino acids long. The CDR3 region has the DNA TGTGCCAGCAGCGTACAGGGCCATAGCAATCAGCCCCAGCATTTT. It specifies CASSVQGHSNQPQHF.

CDR3 region: CAISLPGNTEAFF. CDR3 DNA sequence: TGTGCCATCAGTCTTCCAGGGAACACTGAAGCTTTCTTT. The chain is built from TRBV10-3 and TRBJ1-1; D unclear. The germline gives CDR1 ENHRY, CDR2 SYGVKD. This CDR3 has 13 residues. V was trimmed by 5 bases and J by 1 base, leaving 8 bases between them.

The chain has TRBV20-1 and TRBJ1-2, with D possibly TRBD1 on 6 matching bases. The CDR3 covers 15 residues. V lost 3 bases and J 8 bases, leaving 22 bases between the germline ends. CDR1 and CDR2 from the germline V gene are DFQATT and SNEGSKA (reference sequence). The CDR3 bases are TGCAGTGCTAGTGGGTCGGGGACAAGTGTTTTCGGCTACACCTTC. Its translation is CSASGSGTSVFGYTF.

This clone was counted only a few times. V gene TRBV11-2 combines with J gene TRBJ1-4, with a tentative D call TRBD1 (5 bases). V lost 5 bases to trimming and J lost 7 bases, with 17 bases between them. The germline V gene encodes CDR1 SGHAT and CDR2 FQNNGV. The length of the CDR3 is 15 residues. The CDR3 sequence is CASSTRGYETEKLFF. The CDR3 DNA sequence: TGTGCCAGCAGCACCCGGGGGTACGAAACTGAAAAACTGTTTTTT.

V and J are TRBV11-2 and TRBJ1-2; tentative D call: TRBD1 (5 bases). CDR3 length: 12 residues. V gave up 4 bases and J gave up 8 bases, with 11 bases separating them. CDR1 SGHAT and CDR2 FQNNGV come from the germline V gene. The CDR3: CASSSRVYGYTF. DNA of the CDR3: TGTGCCAGCAGCTCCAGGGTATACGGCTACACCTTC.

The V and J genes are TRBV7-2 and TRBJ1-1; 7 nucleotides line up with TRBD1. Germline values: CDR1 SGHTA, CDR2 FQGNSA. The CDR3 runs to 16 residues. With V trimmed by 1 base and J by 2 bases, 7 bases remained unmatched. The CDR3 loop is CASSLGGGQTNTEAFF. CDR3 nucleotide sequence: TGTGCCAGCAGCTTAGGAGGGGGACAGACTAACACTGAAGCTTTCTTT.

This clone was detected only once. CDR3: CASSERQGAPGETQYF. CDR3 nucleotide sequence: TGTGCCAGCAGCGAGAGACAGGGGGCGCCGGGGGAGACCCAGTACTTC. The chain uses TRBV11-2 and TRBJ2-5, with 10 bases matching TRBD1. The CDR3 consists of 16 residues. Germline V CDR1 and CDR2: SGHAT, FQNNGV. J lost 5 bases, V lost 5 bases, and 11 bases had no gene match.

The chain is built from TRBV2 and TRBJ2-3; D is uncertain. V was clipped by 5 bases and J by 1 base, with 16 bases between them. CDR3 size: 16 residues. Germline CDR1 reads SNHLY; CDR2 reads FYNNEI. Here the CDR3 reads CASSQSLASGTDTQYF. The CDR3 DNA reads TGTGCCAGCAGTCAATCTTTAGCCTCCGGCACAGATACGCAGTATTTT. Full variable domain (outside the CDR3, taken from reference TRBV2 and TRBJ2-3): EPEVTQTPSHQVTQMGQEVILRCVPISNHLYFYWYRQILGQKVEFLVSFYNNEISEKSEIFDDQFSVERPDGSNFTLKIRSTKLEDSAMYFCASSQSLASGTDTQYFGPGTRLTVL.

This chain connects TRBV11-2 to TRBJ1-2, with 7 positions matching TRBD1. The CDR3 has 17 amino acids. CDR1 and CDR2 (germline): SGHAT, FQNNGV. The V and J ends lost 1 base and 1 base, in that order; junction bases with no gene match: 9. The CDR3, as DNA: TGTGCCAGCAGCTTAGTTGTGGGGAGACAGGGTAACTATGGCTACACCTTC. This translates into CASSLVVGRQGNYGYTF.

This sequence joins TRBV5-4 and TRBJ1-3; 9 bases align to TRBD1. V was pared by 0 bases and J by 0 bases, with 4 bases of the junction left unmatched. The V gene's germline CDR1 is SGHNT and CDR2 YYREEE (reference sequence). The CDR3 extends over 17 amino acids. The CDR3 spells CASSLDGTGFSGNTIYF. The CDR3 region has the DNA TGTGCCAGCAGCTTGGATGGGACAGGGTTCTCTGGAAACACCATATATTTT.

The chain uses TRBV7-3 and TRBJ2-7; D may be TRBD1 (6 bases). Looked up from germline, CDR1 is SGHTA and CDR2 is FQGTGA. V was trimmed by 2 bases and J by 2 bases, leaving 16 bases between them. The CDR3 contains 16 residues. CDR3 sequence: CASSLSGTRTPYEQYF. DNA for the CDR3: TGTGCCAGCAGCTTATCCGGGACAAGAACCCCCTACGAGCAGTACTTC. The full variable domain, rest sourced from reference TRBV7-3 and TRBJ2-7, is GAGVSQTPSNKVTEKGKYVELRCDPISGHTALYWYRQSLGQGPEFLIYFQGTGAADDSGLPNDRFFAVRPEGSVSTLKIQRTERGDSAVYLCASSLSGTRTPYEQYFGPGTRLTVT.

Regarding this clone: Distinct nucleotide sequences in the sample also encode this CDR3. The chain joins TRBV11-2 to TRBJ1-1; TRBD1 matches at 8 bases. The CDR3 has 14 residues. CDR1 is SGHAT, CDR2 FQNNGV, per germline. The ends lost 5 bases at V and 1 base at J; junction bases unmatched: 3. This chain's CDR3 is CASSLGQGNTEAFF. The CDR3 coding sequence is TGTGCCAGCAGCCTAGGACAGGGGAACACTGAAGCTTTCTTT.

V and J are TRBV7-3 and TRBJ2-7; maybe TRBD1 (5 bases). The CDR3 is 14 amino acids. Trimming took 1 base from V and 5 from J, leaving 12 bases between them. Germline-derived CDR1 and CDR2 are SGHTA and FQGTGA. CDR3 region: CASSLNGRVDEQYF. CDR3 DNA sequence: TGTGCCAGCAGCTTAAATGGCAGGGTGGACGAGCAGTACTTC.

This clone turned up a few times. The V call is TRBV7-2, the J call TRBJ1-6; D unresolved. V was pared by 0 bases and J by 4 bases, with 7 bases between. Germline V gene lookup returns CDR1 SGHTA and CDR2 FQGNSA. This CDR3 is built from 15 residues. The CDR3 sequence: CASSLATLYNSPLHF. The CDR3 DNA sequence: TGTGCCAGCAGCTTAGCTACTCTTTATAATTCACCCCTCCACTTT.

The chain recombines TRBV4-1 with TRBJ2-3; a weak D match, TRBD2 (6 bases). V was cut by 0 bases and J by 1 base, with 11 bases left in between. Germline V gene sequence: CDR1 MGHRA, CDR2 YSYEKL. There are 16 residues in the CDR3. The CDR3 reads CASSQEKAGGTDTQYF. As DNA, the CDR3 is TGCGCCAGCAGCCAAGAAAAAGCGGGCGGCACAGATACGCAGTATTTT.

V and J are TRBV18 and TRBJ1-1, with no clear D. This CDR3 has 14 residues. Germline assignment: CDR1 KGHSH and CDR2 LQKENI. Trimming pared 6 bases from V and 1 base from J, leaving 12 bases between. The CDR3 sequence is CASSLGLRNTEAFF. In DNA, the CDR3 is TGTGCCAGCTCGCTAGGACTTAGGAACACTGAAGCTTTCTTT.

The rearrangement links TRBV2 to TRBJ1-2; D possibly corresponds to TRBD1 (6 bases). Trimming took 3 bases from V and 8 from J, leaving 13 bases between them. Per the germline V gene, CDR1 is SNHLY and CDR2 is FYNNEI. CDR3 length equals 13 residues. In DNA form, the CDR3 reads TGTGCCAGCAGTGATGGACAGTCGCGAGGCTACACCTTC. Residues: CASSDGQSRGYTF.

The chain employs TRBV7-2 and TRBJ2-3; TRBD1 is a possible D gene (5 bases). The V and J ends lost 0 bases and 4 bases respectively, with 17 bases between them. This CDR3 contains 17 residues. From germline, CDR1 is SGHTA and CDR2 FQGNSA. The CDR3 protein is CASSLALFGGRADTQYF. In DNA form, the CDR3 reads TGTGCCAGCAGCTTAGCGCTATTCGGCGGCAGGGCAGATACGCAGTATTTT.

This clone was detected only a few times. V and J are TRBV4-1 and TRBJ1-5; the D is unclear. V was cut by 3 bases and J by 1 base, with 13 bases left in between. The CDR3 spans 16 residues. Germline loops: CDR1 MGHRA, CDR2 YSYEKL. The CDR3 sequence is CASSQAAGRSNQPQHF. The CDR3 DNA follows: TGCGCCAGCAGCCAGGCCGCCGGGAGGAGCAATCAGCCCCAGCATTTT.

CDR3 amino acids: CASSYSGGGDTEAFF. The DNA for the CDR3 is TGTGCCAGCAGTTACTCGGGAGGGGGGGACACTGAAGCTTTCTTT. This chain links TRBV6-5 with TRBJ1-1; D is perhaps TRBD1 (6 bases). V dropped 0 bases and J dropped 3 bases, with 11 bases sitting between them. This CDR3 comprises 15 residues. Germline CDR1 MNHEY, CDR2 SVGAGI.

The V call is TRBV10-2, the J call TRBJ2-7, with D uncertain. The V end lost 3 bases, the J end lost 3 bases, and 6 bases lay between the germline ends. The CDR3 contains 12 residues. Germline loops: CDR1 WSHSY, CDR2 SAAADI. The CDR3 coding sequence is TGCGCCAGCAGTGACAGTAACTACGAGCAGTACTTC. Translating it yields CASSDSNYEQYF.

The chain employs TRBV7-9 and TRBJ2-1; 7 bases fit TRBD2. Trimming cost V 5 bases and J 2 bases; bases outside gene matches: 9. The CDR3 is 16 amino acids. CDR1 is SEHNR and CDR2 is FQNEAQ in the germline V gene (reference sequence). This CDR3 is CASSPELALTYNEQFF. CDR3 nucleotides: TGTGCCAGCAGCCCGGAACTAGCGCTTACCTACAATGAGCAGTTCTTC.